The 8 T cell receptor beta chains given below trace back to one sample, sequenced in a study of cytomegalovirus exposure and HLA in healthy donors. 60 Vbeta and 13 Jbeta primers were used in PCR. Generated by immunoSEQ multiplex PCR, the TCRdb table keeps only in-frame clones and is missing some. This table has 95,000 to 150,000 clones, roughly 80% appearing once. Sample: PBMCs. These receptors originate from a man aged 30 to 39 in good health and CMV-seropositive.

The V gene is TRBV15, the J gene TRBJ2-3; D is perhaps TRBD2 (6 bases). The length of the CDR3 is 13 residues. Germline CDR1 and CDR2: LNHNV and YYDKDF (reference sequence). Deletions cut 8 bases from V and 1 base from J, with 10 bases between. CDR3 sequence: CATGGGGTDTQYF. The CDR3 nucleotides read TGTGCCACCGGGGGAGGTGGCACAGATACGCAGTATTTT.

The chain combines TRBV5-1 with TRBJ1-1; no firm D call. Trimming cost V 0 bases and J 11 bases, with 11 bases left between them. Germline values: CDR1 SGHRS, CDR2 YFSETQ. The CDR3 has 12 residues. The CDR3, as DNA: TGCGCCAGCAGCTTGGCCGGTTTTGCGGCTTTCTTT. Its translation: CASSLAGFAAFF.

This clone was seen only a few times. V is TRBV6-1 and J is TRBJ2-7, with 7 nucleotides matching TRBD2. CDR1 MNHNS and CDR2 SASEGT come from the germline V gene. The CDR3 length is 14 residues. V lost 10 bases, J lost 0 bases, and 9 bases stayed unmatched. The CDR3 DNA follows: TGTGCCATAGGTAGCGGGCAAAACTCCTACGAGCAGTACTTC. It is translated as CAIGSGQNSYEQYF.

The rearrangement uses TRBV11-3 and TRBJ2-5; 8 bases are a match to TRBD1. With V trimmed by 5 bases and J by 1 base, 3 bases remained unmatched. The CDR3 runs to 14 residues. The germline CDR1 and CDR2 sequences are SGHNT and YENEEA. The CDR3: CASSRDRSQETQYF. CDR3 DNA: TGTGCCAGCAGCCGGGACAGGTCCCAAGAGACCCAGTACTTC.

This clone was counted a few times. Here the CDR3 reads CASSWGGGRGLPEAFF. CDR3 coding DNA: TGTGCCAGCAGTTGGGGGGGTGGCAGGGGCCTGCCGGAAGCTTTCTTT. The gene calls are TRBV7-9 and TRBJ1-1, with D perhaps matching TRBD1 (6 bases). V lost 6 bases and J 8 bases, leaving 25 bases between the germline ends. Germline V gene data show CDR1 as SEHNR and CDR2 as FQNEAQ (reference sequence). This CDR3 region has 16 residues.

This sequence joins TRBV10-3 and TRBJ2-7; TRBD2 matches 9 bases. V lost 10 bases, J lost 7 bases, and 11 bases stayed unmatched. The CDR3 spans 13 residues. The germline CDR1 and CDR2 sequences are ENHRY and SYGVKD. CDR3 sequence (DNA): TGTGCCAGCAAAGCGGGAGGCGTTTGGGAGCAGTACTTC. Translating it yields CASKAGGVWEQYF.

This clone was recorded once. This CDR3 reads CAWSVIRETQYF. CDR3 in DNA: TGTGCCTGGAGTGTAATCAGAGAGACCCAGTACTTC. V is TRBV30 and J is TRBJ2-5; D remains ambiguous. V lost 0 bases to trimming and J lost 4 bases, with 6 bases between them. The CDR3 contains 12 residues. The germline V gene has CDR1 GTSNPN and CDR2 SVGIG (reference sequence).

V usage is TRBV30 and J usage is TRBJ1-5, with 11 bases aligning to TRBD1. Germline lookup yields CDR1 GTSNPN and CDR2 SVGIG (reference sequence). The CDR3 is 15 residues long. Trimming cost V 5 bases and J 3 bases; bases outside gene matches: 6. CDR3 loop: CAWGQGAVANQPQHF. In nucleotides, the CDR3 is TGTGCCTGGGGACAGGGGGCTGTTGCCAATCAGCCCCAGCATTTT. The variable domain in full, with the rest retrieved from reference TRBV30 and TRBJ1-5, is SQTIHQWPATLVQPVGSPLSLECTVEGTSNPNLYWYRQAAGRGLQLLFYSVGIGQISSEVPQNLSASRPQDRQFILSSKKLLLSDSGFYLCAWGQGAVANQPQHFGDGTRLSIL.